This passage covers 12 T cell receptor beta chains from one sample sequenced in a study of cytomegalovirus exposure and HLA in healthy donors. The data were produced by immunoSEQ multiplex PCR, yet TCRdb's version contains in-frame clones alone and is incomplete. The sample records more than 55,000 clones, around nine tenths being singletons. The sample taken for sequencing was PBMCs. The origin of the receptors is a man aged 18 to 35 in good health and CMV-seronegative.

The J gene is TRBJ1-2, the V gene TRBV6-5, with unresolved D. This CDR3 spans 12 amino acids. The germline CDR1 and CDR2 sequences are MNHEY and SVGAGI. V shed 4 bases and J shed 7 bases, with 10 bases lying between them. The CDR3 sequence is CASSSRSRGYTF. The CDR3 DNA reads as TGTGCCAGCAGTTCTCGGTCTCGTGGCTACACCTTC.

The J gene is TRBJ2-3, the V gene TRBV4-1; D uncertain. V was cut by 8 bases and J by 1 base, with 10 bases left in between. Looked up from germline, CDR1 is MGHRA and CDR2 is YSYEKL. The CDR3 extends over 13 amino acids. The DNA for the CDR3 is TGCGCCAGCGCCTCCCCGGGCACAGATACGCAGTATTTT. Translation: CASASPGTDTQYF.

CDR3 DNA sequence: TGTGCCAGCAGGAACAGGGGTTCCTACGAGCAGTACTTC. Translation: CASRNRGSYEQYF. The chain employs TRBV7-9 and TRBJ2-7, with TRBD1 matching over 7 bases. The CDR3 has 13 residues. After removal of 6 bases from V and 1 base from J, the junction contained 3 bases not matched to a gene. CDR1 SEHNR and CDR2 FQNEAQ come from the germline V gene (reference sequence). Full variable domain (outside the CDR3, taken from reference TRBV7-9 and TRBJ2-7): DTGVSQNPRHKITKRGQNVTFRCDPISEHNRLYWYRQTLGQGPEFLTYFQNEAQLEKSRLLSDRFSAERPKGSFSTLEIQRTEQGDSAMYLCASRNRGSYEQYFGPGTRLTVT.

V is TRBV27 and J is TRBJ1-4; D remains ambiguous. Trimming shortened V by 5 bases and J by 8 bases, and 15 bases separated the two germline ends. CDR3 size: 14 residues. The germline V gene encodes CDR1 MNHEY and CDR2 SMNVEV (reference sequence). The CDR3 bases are TGTGCCAGCAGTCTACAGATGGCGGGGGAAAAACTGTTTTTT. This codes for CASSLQMAGEKLFF.

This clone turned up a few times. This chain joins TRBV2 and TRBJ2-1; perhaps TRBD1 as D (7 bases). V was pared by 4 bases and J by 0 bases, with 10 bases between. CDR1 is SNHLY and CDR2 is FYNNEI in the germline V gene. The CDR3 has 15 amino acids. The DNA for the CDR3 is TGTGCCAGCAGTGGGCGGGACAGCTCCTACAATGAGCAGTTCTTC. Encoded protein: CASSGRDSSYNEQFF.

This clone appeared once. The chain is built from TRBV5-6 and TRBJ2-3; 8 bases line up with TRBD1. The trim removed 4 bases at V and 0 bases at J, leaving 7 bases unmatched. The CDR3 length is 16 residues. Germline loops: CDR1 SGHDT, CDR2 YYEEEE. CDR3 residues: CASSQDRVRSTDTQYF. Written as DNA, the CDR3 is TGTGCCAGCAGCCAGGACAGGGTGAGAAGCACAGATACGCAGTATTTT. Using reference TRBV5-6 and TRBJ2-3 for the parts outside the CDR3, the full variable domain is DAGVTQSPTHLIKTRGQQVTLRCSPKSGHDTVSWYQQALGQGPQFIFQYYEEEERQRGNFPDRFSGHQFPNYSSELNVNALLLGDSALYLCASSQDRVRSTDTQYFGPGTRLTVL.

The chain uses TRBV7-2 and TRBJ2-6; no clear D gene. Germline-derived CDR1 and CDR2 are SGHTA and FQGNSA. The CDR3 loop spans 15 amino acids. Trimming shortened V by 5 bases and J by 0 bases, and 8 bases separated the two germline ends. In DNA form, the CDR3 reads TGTGCCAGCAGCAAGACACTCTCTGGGGCCAACGTCCTGACTTTC. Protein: CASSKTLSGANVLTF. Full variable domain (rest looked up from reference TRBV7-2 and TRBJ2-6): GAGVSQSPSNKVTEKGKDVELRCDPISGHTALYWYRQSLGQGLEFLIYFQGNSAPDKSGLPSDRFSAERTGGSVSTLTIQRTQQEDSAVYLCASSKTLSGANVLTFGAGSRLTVL.

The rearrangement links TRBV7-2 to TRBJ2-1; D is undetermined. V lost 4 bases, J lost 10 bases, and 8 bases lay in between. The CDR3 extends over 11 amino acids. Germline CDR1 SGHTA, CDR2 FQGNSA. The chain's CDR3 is CASSSYAEQFF. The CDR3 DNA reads TGTGCCAGCAGCTCCTACGCCGAGCAGTTCTTC.

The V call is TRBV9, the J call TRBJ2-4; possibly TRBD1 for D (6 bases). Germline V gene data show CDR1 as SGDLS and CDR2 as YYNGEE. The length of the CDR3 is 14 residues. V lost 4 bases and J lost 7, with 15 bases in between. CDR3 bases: TGTGCCAGCAGCCTCGACACAGGGCAGAACATTCAGTACTTC. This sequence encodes CASSLDTGQNIQYF.

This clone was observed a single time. CDR3: CASGGYQGAQYF. DNA of the CDR3: TGTGCCAGCGGTGGTTATCAGGGCGCGCAGTATTTT. This chain joins TRBV6-6 and TRBJ2-3; TRBD1 might be the D (5 bases). CDR3 size: 12 residues. Between the trimmed V and J ends, which lost 8 bases and 10 bases, there was a span of 16 bases. The germline CDR1 and CDR2 sequences are MNHNY and SVGAGI (reference sequence).

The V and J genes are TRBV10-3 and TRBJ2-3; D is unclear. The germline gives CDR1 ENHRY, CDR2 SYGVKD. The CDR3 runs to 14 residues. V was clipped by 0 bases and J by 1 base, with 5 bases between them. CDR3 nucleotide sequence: TGTGCCATCAGTGAGTCGTCGGGCACAGATACGCAGTATTTT. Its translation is CAISESSGTDTQYF.

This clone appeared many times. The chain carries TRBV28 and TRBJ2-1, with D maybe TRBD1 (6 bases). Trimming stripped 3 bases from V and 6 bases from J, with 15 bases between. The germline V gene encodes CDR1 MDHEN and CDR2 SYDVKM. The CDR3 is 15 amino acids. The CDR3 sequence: CASSFGGQTINEQFF. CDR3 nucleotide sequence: TGTGCCAGCAGTTTTGGCGGACAGACCATCAATGAGCAGTTCTTC.